A selection of T cell receptor beta chains follows, all from one sample in a study of blood T cell repertoires in COVID-19. The table came from immunoSEQ multiplex PCR; TCRdb's copy has only in-frame clones and leaves some out. The data hold about 30,000 clones, with approximately 80% observed a single time. Sequenced sample: peripheral blood. The receptors were gathered from a human donor in a cohort sampled during active COVID-19. Both conserved end residues are part of each CDR3. A D gene is named only where the DNA matches it firmly. The size field is filled for only some rows; it gives once, few, many or a size class.

J,size,D,V,CDR3,DNA
TRBJ2-4,NA,NA,TRBV6-2/TRBV6-3,CASSYSQTLAKNIQYF,TGTGCCAGCAGTTACTCCCAAACTCTAGCCAAAAACATTCAGTACTTC
TRBJ2-2,NA,NA,TRBV27,CASSLRRRGNTGELFF,TGTGCCAGCAGTTTAAGAAGGCGGGGGAACACCGGGGAGCTGTTTTTT
TRBJ2-1,NA,NA,TRBV13,CASSFYPGPAKYNEQFF,TGTGCCAGCAGCTTCTACCCAGGTCCCGCCAAGTACAATGAGCAGTTCTTC
TRBJ2-1,NA,TRBD2,TRBV29-1,CSVEKGGRAEQFF,TGCAGCGTTGAAAAGGGCGGGAGGGCTGAGCAGTTCTTC
TRBJ1-3,NA,NA,TRBV6-5,CASRGGTRRITIYF,TGTGCCAGCAGGGGGGGGACAAGAAGGATCACCATATATTTT
TRBJ1-2,NA,NA,TRBV4-1,CASSQDLLQGYGYTF,TGCGCCAGCAGCCAAGATCTACTACAGGGCTATGGCTACACCTTC
TRBJ2-5,NA,NA,TRBV29-1,CSVEERLETQYF,TGCAGCGTTGAGGAAAGACTAGAGACCCAGTACTTC
TRBJ2-1,NA,TRBD2,TRBV9,CASSSGGGANNEQFF,TGTGCCAGCAGCTCCGGGGGGGGCGCTAACAATGAGCAGTTCTTC
TRBJ2-7,NA,NA,TRBV11-1,CASSLEESYEQYF,TGTGCCAGCAGCTTAGAAGAGTCCTACGAGCAGTACTTC
TRBJ1-4,NA,NA,TRBV6-6,CASSPRRRGGGATNEKLFF,TGTGCCAGCAGTCCCCGGAGGAGGGGCGGCGGAGCAACTAATGAAAAACTGTTTTTT
TRBJ2-5,NA,TRBD2,TRBV4-1,CASSSPLARGLETQYF,TGCGCCAGCAGCTCCCCCCTAGCGCGGGGGTTGGAGACCCAGTACTTC
TRBJ1-2,NA,NA,TRBV2,CACGEGGAYGYTF,TGTGCCTGCGGGGAGGGAGGGGCCTATGGCTACACCTTC
TRBJ1-1,NA,NA,TRBV27,CASSLWAENTAEAFF,TGTGCCAGCAGTTTGTGGGCCGAGAATACCGCTGAAGCTTTCTTT
TRBJ1-5,NA,TRBD1,TRBV6-1,CASSEVDRGQGSNQPQHF,TGTGCCAGCAGTGAAGTAGACAGGGGGCAAGGGAGCAATCAGCCCCAGCATTTT
TRBJ2-7,NA,NA,TRBV15,CATSRDLPSPQYF,TGTGCCACCAGCAGAGATCTACCCTCCCCCCAGTACTTC
TRBJ1-2,once,NA,TRBV27,CASSLRTHPGINEPYGYTF,TGTGCCAGCAGTTTACGGACCCACCCCGGGATTAACGAGCCGTATGGCTACACCTTC
TRBJ2-1,NA,TRBD2,TRBV5-6,CASSDPGTSATFSYNEQFF,TGTGCCAGCAGCGACCCCGGGACTAGCGCAACCTTTTCCTACAATGAGCAGTTCTTC
TRBJ1-1,NA,NA,TRBV12-3/TRBV12-4,CASSLLAGTEAFF,TGTGCCAGCAGTTTACTGGCGGGCACTGAAGCTTTCTTT
TRBJ1-1,NA,NA,TRBV7-8,CASSSQARNTEAFF,TGTGCCAGCAGCTCCCAGGCTCGGAACACTGAAGCTTTCTTT
TRBJ1-1,NA,NA,TRBV19,CASIGQRNTEAFF,TGTGCCAGTATTGGACAAAGGAACACTGAAGCTTTCTTT
TRBJ2-2,NA,TRBD1,TRBV2,CASRGTVANTGELFF,TGTGCCAGCAGGGGGACAGTTGCGAACACCGGGGAGCTGTTTTTT
TRBJ1-3,once,TRBD1,TRBV10-3,CAIRATGELLNTIYF,TGTGCCATCAGGGCAACAGGGGAACTCTTAAACACCATATATTTT
TRBJ2-1,NA,TRBD2,TRBV9,CASSVEASGSNEQFF,TGTGCCAGCAGCGTAGAGGCTAGCGGGAGCAATGAGCAGTTCTTC
TRBJ2-7,few,NA,TRBV6-2/TRBV6-3,CASSYFARAGHYEQYF,TGTGCCAGCAGTTACTTTGCTCGGGCCGGACACTACGAGCAGTACTTC
TRBJ2-7,NA,TRBD1,TRBV5-6,CASNPWGQADEQYF,TGTGCCAGCAACCCTTGGGGACAGGCTGACGAGCAGTACTTC
TRBJ1-2,NA,TRBD1,TRBV10-3,CAIQGTGPRNGYTF,TGTGCCATCCAGGGGACAGGCCCTCGGAATGGCTACACCTTC
TRBJ1-1,few,NA,TRBV11-3,CASSYRTAQMNTEAFF,TGTGCCAGCAGTTATCGGACAGCCCAAATGAACACTGAAGCTTTCTTT
TRBJ1-3,NA,TRBD1,TRBV18,CASSPPGQGPGNTIYF,TGTGCCAGCTCACCTCCGGGACAGGGACCTGGAAACACCATATATTTT
TRBJ2-3,few,TRBD2,TRBV28,CASSKGGASGSTDTQYF,TGTGCCAGCAGTAAGGGCGGGGCTAGCGGGAGCACAGATACGCAGTATTTT
TRBJ2-3,NA,NA,TRBV5-6,CASSLGAGVSTDTQYF,TGTGCCAGCAGCTTGGGGGCCGGGGTTAGCACAGATACGCAGTATTTT
TRBJ1-1,once,NA,TRBV7-9,CASSLPPLGPEAFF,TGTGCCAGCAGCCTCCCTCCCTTGGGCCCTGAAGCTTTCTTT
TRBJ1-1,NA,TRBD1,TRBV7-2,CASSFGQVPLNTEAFF,TGTGCCAGCAGCTTCGGACAGGTCCCTCTCAACACTGAAGCTTTCTTT
TRBJ1-2,NA,TRBD1,TRBV19,CASSIRTGPDGYTF,TGTGCCAGTAGTATTCGGACAGGGCCGGATGGCTACACCTTC
TRBJ2-2,NA,TRBD2,TRBV7-9,CASSSYSGSRAGELFF,TGTGCCAGCAGCTCCTATAGCGGGAGTCGGGCCGGGGAGCTGTTTTTT
TRBJ2-3,NA,TRBD2,TRBV9,CASSGLYSGSQDTQYF,TGTGCCAGCAGCGGATTGTATAGCGGGAGTCAAGATACGCAGTATTTT
TRBJ1-4,few,TRBD1,TRBV10-1,CASSDPGTENEKLFF,TGCGCCAGCAGTGACCCCGGGACAGAAAATGAAAAACTGTTTTTT
TRBJ1-5,NA,TRBD1,TRBV6-6,CASSVQGGVGPQHF,TGTGCCAGCAGTGTCCAGGGGGGTGTGGGGCCCCAGCATTTT
TRBJ2-2,NA,NA,TRBV4-1,CASSIPGTRPGELFF,TGCGCCAGCAGCATACCCGGGACTCGGCCCGGGGAGCTGTTTTTT
TRBJ1-1,once,NA,TRBV19,CASSEYRQYTEAFF,TGTGCCAGTAGTGAATACAGGCAATACACTGAAGCTTTCTTT
TRBJ2-3,NA,NA,TRBV19,CASSPGLGGTDTQYF,TGTGCCAGTAGTCCGGGGTTGGGTGGTACAGATACGCAGTATTTT
TRBJ2-7,once,NA,TRBV27,CASSFQWGRSYEQYF,TGTGCCAGCAGTTTTCAATGGGGCAGGAGCTACGAGCAGTACTTC
TRBJ2-1,NA,TRBD1,TRBV24-1,CATSDYRTGGQFF,TGTGCCACCAGTGACTACCGGACAGGGGGGCAGTTCTTC
TRBJ1-2,NA,TRBD1,TRBV12-3/TRBV12-4,CASSLDRGGYTF,TGTGCCAGCAGCCTGGACAGGGGTGGCTACACCTTC
TRBJ2-7,NA,TRBD2,TRBV28,CASSLASGLPYEQYF,TGTGCCAGCAGTTTAGCTAGCGGACTCCCCTACGAGCAGTACTTC
TRBJ2-3,NA,NA,TRBV14,CASSQGHADTQYF,TGTGCCAGCAGCCAAGGACATGCAGATACGCAGTATTTT
TRBJ2-1,NA,TRBD2,TRBV5-1,CASSPSGTPSYNEQFF,TGCGCCAGCAGCCCCAGCGGGACTCCCTCCTACAATGAGCAGTTCTTC
TRBJ1-2,NA,NA,TRBV27,CASSLSEGHYGYTF,TGTGCCAGCAGTTTATCGGAGGGGCACTATGGCTACACCTTC
TRBJ1-1,NA,TRBD1,TRBV7-9,CASSLGGTGNAEAFF,TGTGCCAGCAGCTTAGGGGGGACAGGGAACGCTGAAGCTTTCTTT
TRBJ2-1,once,NA,TRBV7-2,CASSFIGRDNEQFF,TGTGCCAGCAGCTTTATCGGGCGGGACAATGAGCAGTTCTTC
TRBJ2-1,NA,TRBD2,TRBV6-2/TRBV6-3,CASSYSGPSGIYNEQFF,TGTGCCAGCAGTTACTCGGGCCCTAGCGGGATATACAATGAGCAGTTCTTC
TRBJ2-3,NA,NA,TRBV3-1/TRBV3-2,CASSQGSRTDTQYF,TGTGCCAGCAGCCAAGGGAGTAGAACAGATACGCAGTATTTT
TRBJ2-3,few,TRBD2,TRBV11-2,CASSLVLAGGPWDTQYF,TGTGCCAGCAGCCTCGTTCTAGCGGGAGGGCCTTGGGATACGCAGTATTTT
TRBJ1-2,NA,NA,TRBV4-1,CASSHPTTPGNYGYTF,TGCGCCAGCAGCCACCCTACCACACCAGGGAACTATGGCTACACCTTC
TRBJ1-3,NA,NA,TRBV6-2/TRBV6-3,CASSSMTEGNTIYF,TGTGCCAGCAGTTCTATGACAGAGGGAAACACCATATATTTT